The clone carrying this T cell receptor (beta chain) appeared many times. Its antigen is still unknown. These data come from a study of identical twins. Study-wide results and limits: For cord blood, abundant beta clonotypes had fewer insertions, unlike memory repertoires, which showed none. Compared with models, monozygotic twins showed more out-of-frame TCR alpha sharing.

TCRdb ran MiXCR on the 5' RACE reads and lists one entry per CDR3 protein. This table holds approximately 690,000 distinct CDR3 sequences, around 6.1% found once. The CDR3 covers 18 residues. Trimming pared 0 bases from V and 2 bases from J, leaving 21 bases between. From germline, CDR1 is DFQATT and CDR2 SNEGSKA (reference sequence). The clonotype originates from a man aged 18 to 29 in good health. The rearrangement uses TRBV20-1 and TRBJ2-3; a weak D match, TRBD2 (6 bases). The specimen sequenced was naive T cells sorted from blood. CDR3 DNA sequence: TGCAGTGCTAGAGATCTGCCACTAGGGGACTCCCACACAGATACGCAGTATTTT. Translated: CSARDLPLGDSHTDTQYF.